Listed below are T cell receptor beta chains from one sample, sequenced in a study of blood T cell repertoires in COVID-19. Some clones are missing from TCRdb's copy, which holds only in-frame ones; the method was immunoSEQ multiplex PCR. The top ten clones hold just over 2% of a sample with 20,000 to 30,000 clones, 92% of them seen once. Sequenced: peripheral blood. These receptors all come from a human donor in a cohort sampled during active COVID-19. Both conserved end residues are part of each CDR3. The D gene is left open where the match is weak. Clone size appears in some rows only: once, few, many, or a class for an expanded clone.

D: TRBD1; V: TRBV19; J: TRBJ1-5; size: few; DNA: TGTGCCAGTAGGCCAGGACAGGGATGGCAGCCCCAGCATTTT; CDR3: CASRPGQGWQPQHF
D: .; V: TRBV10-3; J: TRBJ1-3; size: .; DNA: TGTGCCATCAGTGATCCCAGGGAGGTCGGTGGAAACACCATATATTTT; CDR3: CAISDPREVGGNTIYF
D: TRBD2; V: TRBV19; J: TRBJ2-2; size: .; DNA: TGTGCCAGTAGTTTTGGCGGGGGGGCCAACGGGGAGCTGTTTTTT; CDR3: CASSFGGGANGELFF
D: TRBD2; V: TRBV10-3; J: TRBJ2-3; size: .; DNA: TGTGCCATCAGTGAGTTCGAGGGGACTATAACGCAGTATTTT; CDR3: CAISEFEGTITQYF
D: .; V: TRBV6-4; J: TRBJ2-6; size: .; DNA: TGTGCCAGCAGTGAAGGCAGGCCCGGTGGGGCCAACGTCCTGACTTTC; CDR3: CASSEGRPGGANVLTF
D: .; V: TRBV30; J: TRBJ2-3; size: .; DNA: TGTGCCTGGTCCCGCCGAAAGGGGGGGGATACGCAGTATTTT; CDR3: CAWSRRKGGDTQYF
D: .; V: TRBV21-1; J: TRBJ1-1; size: .; DNA: TGTGCCAGCAGCAAAAAAAAAGGACTCCTGAGTGTGGGGACTGAAGCTTTCTTT; CDR3: CASSKKKGLLSVGTEAFF
D: TRBD2; V: TRBV6-5; J: TRBJ2-7; size: .; DNA: TGTGCCAGCATTTCCGGACTAGCGGGTGAATACGAGCAGTACTTC; CDR3: CASISGLAGEYEQYF
D: TRBD2; V: TRBV11-3; J: TRBJ2-3; size: .; DNA: TGTGCCAGCAGCGGTCTAGCGGGGACAGATACGCAGTATTTT; CDR3: CASSGLAGTDTQYF
D: .; V: TRBV11-2; J: TRBJ2-3; size: .; DNA: TGTGCCAGCAGCATAAGCTCGTATACGCAGTATTTT; CDR3: CASSISSYTQYF
D: TRBD1; V: TRBV5-1; J: TRBJ1-2; size: once; DNA: TGCGCCAGCAGCTCCGGGGGACAGGTAAACTATGGCTACACCTTC; CDR3: CASSSGGQVNYGYTF
D: .; V: TRBV10-3; J: TRBJ1-6; size: .; DNA: TGTGCCATCAGTGGCACCCCCCTCGGGTCACCCCTCCACTTT; CDR3: CAISGTPLGSPLHF
D: .; V: TRBV20-1; J: TRBJ2-1; size: .; DNA: TGCAGTGCTAGTCAGTCGCGGAGAGGCTCCTACAATGAGCAGTTCTTC; CDR3: CSASQSRRGSYNEQFF
D: .; V: TRBV2; J: TRBJ1-6; size: .; DNA: TGTGCCAGCACACGGGGCAGGGGTTCACCCCTCCACTTT; CDR3: CASTRGRGSPLHF
D: .; V: TRBV27; J: TRBJ2-5; size: .; DNA: TGTGCCAGCAGTTTTAGCAGGGGATTAGAGACCCAGTACTTC; CDR3: CASSFSRGLETQYF
D: TRBD1; V: TRBV6-5; J: TRBJ1-5; size: once; DNA: TGTGCCAGCAGCCCGACAGGGGGCGGCAATCAGCCCCAGCATTTT; CDR3: CASSPTGGGNQPQHF
D: .; V: TRBV3-1/TRBV3-2; J: TRBJ2-5; size: .; DNA: TGTGCCAGCAGCCATTTGGGGGGAAGGGAGACCCAGTACTTC; CDR3: CASSHLGGRETQYF
D: TRBD2; V: TRBV7-6; J: TRBJ2-2; size: once; DNA: TGTGCCAGCAGCCCCAACTTCCTAGCGGGAGAAAACACCGGGGAGCTGTTTTTT; CDR3: CASSPNFLAGENTGELFF
D: TRBD1; V: TRBV29-1; J: TRBJ2-7; size: .; DNA: TGCAGCGGGATAGGACAGGGTGCCTACGAGCAGTACTTC; CDR3: CSGIGQGAYEQYF
D: .; V: TRBV3-1/TRBV3-2; J: TRBJ2-7; size: .; DNA: TGTGCCAGCAGCCAAGCGGGATCCTACGAGCAGTACTTC; CDR3: CASSQAGSYEQYF
D: .; V: TRBV19; J: TRBJ2-3; size: once; DNA: TGTGCCAGTAGTATAGGGATGGGGGCCTTGGGTACAGATACGCAGTATTTT; CDR3: CASSIGMGALGTDTQYF
D: .; V: TRBV18; J: TRBJ1-1; size: .; DNA: TGTGCCAGCTCACCACCAGGACAGAACACTGAAGCTTTCTTT; CDR3: CASSPPGQNTEAFF
D: .; V: TRBV11-3; J: TRBJ2-3; size: .; DNA: TGTGCCAGCAGCTTAGATGGAGGCGGACCCGATACGCAGTATTTT; CDR3: CASSLDGGGPDTQYF
D: TRBD1; V: TRBV7-9; J: TRBJ2-2; size: .; DNA: TGTGCCAGCAGCTTTCCGACAGGGGAGAACACCGGGGAGCTGTTTTTT; CDR3: CASSFPTGENTGELFF
D: .; V: TRBV7-6; J: TRBJ2-3; size: .; DNA: TGTGCCAGCAGCTTGTTATCAGATACGCAGTATTTT; CDR3: CASSLLSDTQYF
D: TRBD2; V: TRBV5-4; J: TRBJ2-1; size: once; DNA: TGTGCCAGCAGCTTGGCCTCAGTCCTAGCGGGGACCAATGAGCAGTTCTTC; CDR3: CASSLASVLAGTNEQFF
D: TRBD2; V: TRBV7-9; J: TRBJ2-7; size: .; DNA: TGTGCCAGCAGGGCAATCACAGGGACTAGCGTCTCCTACGAGCAGTACTTC; CDR3: CASRAITGTSVSYEQYF
D: .; V: TRBV5-4; J: TRBJ2-7; size: .; DNA: TGTGCCAGCAGCTTGGCCGGCGGGAACGAGCAGTACTTC; CDR3: CASSLAGGNEQYF
D: .; V: TRBV28; J: TRBJ2-6; size: .; DNA: TGTGCCAGCAGTGTGGACATTTCGAGCTCTGGGGCCAACGTCCTGACTTTC; CDR3: CASSVDISSSGANVLTF
D: .; V: TRBV12-3/TRBV12-4; J: TRBJ2-3; size: .; DNA: TGTGCCAGCCGAACTCGGGGGACAGATACGCAGTATTTT; CDR3: CASRTRGTDTQYF
D: TRBD2; V: TRBV4-1; J: TRBJ2-3; size: .; DNA: TGCGCCAGCAGCCAGTCGGGAGGGCTCGGAACAGATACGCAGTATTTT; CDR3: CASSQSGGLGTDTQYF
D: TRBD1; V: TRBV12-3/TRBV12-4; J: TRBJ1-2; size: .; DNA: TGTGCCAGCAGTTTGGGACAGGGGGATGGCTACACCTTC; CDR3: CASSLGQGDGYTF
D: TRBD2; V: TRBV28; J: TRBJ2-7; size: .; DNA: TGTGCCAGCAGCCGGACCCGCGGGGGGTACGAGCAGTACTTC; CDR3: CASSRTRGGYEQYF
D: TRBD1; V: TRBV7-9; J: TRBJ2-3; size: .; DNA: TGTGCCAGCAGCGCGGGACAGGGGAGCACAGATACGCAGTATTTT; CDR3: CASSAGQGSTDTQYF
D: TRBD2; V: TRBV7-2; J: TRBJ2-3; size: once; DNA: TGTGCCAGCAGGTCAATCTCTAGCGGGGGGCGCTCTAGCACAGATACGCAGTATTTT; CDR3: CASRSISSGGRSSTDTQYF
D: TRBD2; V: TRBV7-2; J: TRBJ2-5; size: .; DNA: TGTGCCAGCAGCTTTCGATCCGGGACTAGCGCGATAGTCCTGGAAACCCAGTACTTC; CDR3: CASSFRSGTSAIVLETQYF
D: TRBD1; V: TRBV24-1; J: TRBJ1-5; size: .; DNA: TGTGCCACCAGTGATTCCGTTGGACAGGGAAGACATTTT; CDR3: CATSDSVGQGRHF
D: TRBD2; V: TRBV19; J: TRBJ2-3; size: .; DNA: TGTGCCAGTAGTATATCGGGGGGGGTGTTGGATACGCAGTATTTT; CDR3: CASSISGGVLDTQYF
D: .; V: TRBV30; J: TRBJ1-4; size: .; DNA: TGTGCCTGGAGGCAAGGGGCAACTAATGAAAAACTGTTTTTT; CDR3: CAWRQGATNEKLFF
D: TRBD1; V: TRBV30; J: TRBJ2-7; size: .; DNA: TGTGCCTGGAGTGACCTTCTAGGGACAGGGATTTACGAGCAGTACTTC; CDR3: CAWSDLLGTGIYEQYF
D: TRBD2; V: TRBV12-5; J: TRBJ2-3; size: .; DNA: TGTTCAAGCGGACTAGCGGGCACAGATACGCAGTATTTT; CDR3: CSSGLAGTDTQYF
D: TRBD1; V: TRBV28; J: TRBJ2-1; size: .; DNA: TGTGCCAGCAGTTTCGACAGGGTGTCGAATGAGCAGTTCTTC; CDR3: CASSFDRVSNEQFF
D: TRBD1; V: TRBV6-2/TRBV6-3; J: TRBJ2-7; size: .; DNA: TGTGCCAGCAGTTATCTGGACAGGGCGATCGTGCAGTACTTC; CDR3: CASSYLDRAIVQYF
D: .; V: TRBV18; J: TRBJ2-3; size: .; DNA: TGTGCCAGCTCACCTTTCCCAGGGTCCACAGATACGCAGTATTTT; CDR3: CASSPFPGSTDTQYF
D: TRBD1; V: TRBV10-3; J: TRBJ2-7; size: .; DNA: TGTGCCATCAGTGTACAGGGGGATCGCGAGCAGTACTTC; CDR3: CAISVQGDREQYF
D: .; V: TRBV5-6; J: TRBJ2-5; size: .; DNA: TGTGCCAGCAGCTTGGGTGGTGGTCACTTCCGACAAGAGACCCAGTACTTC; CDR3: CASSLGGGHFRQETQYF
D: .; V: TRBV7-6; J: TRBJ2-5; size: .; DNA: TGTGCCAGCAGCTTAGTGTTCGGGGGAGGAGGGGAGACCCAGTACTTC; CDR3: CASSLVFGGGGETQYF
D: TRBD2; V: TRBV5-1; J: TRBJ2-5; size: .; DNA: TGCGCCAGCAGGGCGGGCGGGACTAGCATCCAAGAGACCCAGTACTTC; CDR3: CASRAGGTSIQETQYF
D: TRBD2; V: TRBV4-3; J: TRBJ2-1; size: once; DNA: TGCGCCAGCAGCCATGGGACTAGCGGACTCTCCTACAATGAGCAGTTCTTC; CDR3: CASSHGTSGLSYNEQFF
D: TRBD2; V: TRBV9; J: TRBJ2-5; size: .; DNA: TGTGCCAGCAGCCCCCGTCCACTAGCGGGGGGGCCGGAGACCCAGTACTTC; CDR3: CASSPRPLAGGPETQYF